This record looks at one T cell receptor (beta chain) sequence and its context. Its antigen is unidentified. Generated by immunoSEQ multiplex PCR, the TCRdb table keeps only in-frame clones and is missing some. Of 260,000 or so clones in the sample, around 90% were seen once. The data originate from a study of cytomegalovirus exposure and HLA in healthy donors. Findings and limits, study-wide: The study put 160 or so TCR beta chains on its list as cytomegalovirus-associated. In the approximately 130 validation repertoires, a later analysis found that first-cohort TCR clusters tended to co-occur. Most TCR sequences showed up rarely, but some public TCRs showed up in many donors.

It was the roughly 110-subject validation cohort, separate from the roughly 700-subject first cohort, to which the donors belonged. Germline V lookup: CDR1 SGHRS, CDR2 YFSETQ. Trimming pared 3 bases from V and 0 bases from J, leaving 4 bases between. This CDR3 has 12 residues. The receptor's source is a woman in her twenties or thirties in good health and CMV-seronegative. Material for sequencing was PBMCs. The V call is TRBV5-1, the J call TRBJ2-7; no firm D call. CDR3 bases: TGCGCCAGCAGCTCCTACTCCTACGAGCAGTACTTC. Translating it yields CASSSYSYEQYF.